This T cell receptor beta chain was found in a study of identical twins. TCRdb passed the 5' RACE reads through MiXCR, listing each CDR3 protein once. The data show 200,000 to 250,000 distinct CDR3 sequences, with 5.5% to 7.5% seen just once and about 14% held by the top ten. This clonotype appeared a few times. These records were also assigned to another study, of T cells expressing NK-cell markers.

The TCR sequence derives from a woman between 18 and 29 years old in good health. Sequenced sample: CD8+ T cells sorted from blood.

CDR3: CASGNLYEQYF. CDR3 in DNA: TGTGCCAGCGGTAACCTCTACGAGCAGTACTTC. The genes are TRBV14 and TRBJ2-7; D is unresolved. CDR1 and CDR2 from the germline V gene are SGHDN and FVKESK. Trimming removed 8 bases at V and 3 bases at J, with 8 bases between. The CDR3 has 11 amino acids.